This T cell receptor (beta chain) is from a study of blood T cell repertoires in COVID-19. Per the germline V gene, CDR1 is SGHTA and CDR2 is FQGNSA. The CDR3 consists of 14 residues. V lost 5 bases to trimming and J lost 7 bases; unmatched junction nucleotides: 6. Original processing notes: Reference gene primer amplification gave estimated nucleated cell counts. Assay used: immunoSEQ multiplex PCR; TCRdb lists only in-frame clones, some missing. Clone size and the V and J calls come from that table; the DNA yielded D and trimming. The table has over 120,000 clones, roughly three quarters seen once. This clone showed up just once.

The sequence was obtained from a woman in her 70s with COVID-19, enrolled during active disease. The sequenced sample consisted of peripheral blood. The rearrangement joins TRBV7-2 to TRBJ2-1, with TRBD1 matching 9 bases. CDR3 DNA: TGTGCCAGCAGCCCCGGACAGGGGAGGAATGAGCAGTTCTTC. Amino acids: CASSPGQGRNEQFF.